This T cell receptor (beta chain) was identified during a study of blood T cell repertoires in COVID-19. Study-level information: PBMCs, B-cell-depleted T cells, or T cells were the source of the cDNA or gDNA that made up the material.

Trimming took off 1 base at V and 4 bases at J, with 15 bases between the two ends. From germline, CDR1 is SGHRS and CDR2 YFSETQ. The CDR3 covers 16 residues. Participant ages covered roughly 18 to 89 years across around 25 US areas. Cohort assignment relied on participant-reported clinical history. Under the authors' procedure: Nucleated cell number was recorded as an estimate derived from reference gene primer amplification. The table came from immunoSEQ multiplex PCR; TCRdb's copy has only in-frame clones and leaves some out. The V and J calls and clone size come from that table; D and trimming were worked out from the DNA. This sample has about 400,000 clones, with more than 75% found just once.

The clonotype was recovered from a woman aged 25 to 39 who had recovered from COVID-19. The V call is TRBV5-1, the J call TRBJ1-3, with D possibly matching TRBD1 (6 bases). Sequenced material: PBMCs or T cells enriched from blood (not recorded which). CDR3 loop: CASSLSGRGAGNTIYF. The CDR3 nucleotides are TGCGCCAGCAGCTTGTCAGGCCGGGGGGCCGGAAACACCATATATTTT.